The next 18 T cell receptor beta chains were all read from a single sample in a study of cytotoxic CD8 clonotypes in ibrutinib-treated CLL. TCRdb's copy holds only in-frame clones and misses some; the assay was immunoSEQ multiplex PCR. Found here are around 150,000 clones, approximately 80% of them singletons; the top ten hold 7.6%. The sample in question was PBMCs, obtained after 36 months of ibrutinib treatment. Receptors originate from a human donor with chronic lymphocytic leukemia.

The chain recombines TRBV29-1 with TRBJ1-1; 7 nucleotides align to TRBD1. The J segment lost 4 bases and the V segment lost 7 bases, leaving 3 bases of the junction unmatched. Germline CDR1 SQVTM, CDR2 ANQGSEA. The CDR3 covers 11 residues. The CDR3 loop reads CSARTGTEAFF. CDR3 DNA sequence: TGCAGCGCTAGGACAGGCACTGAAGCTTTCTTT.

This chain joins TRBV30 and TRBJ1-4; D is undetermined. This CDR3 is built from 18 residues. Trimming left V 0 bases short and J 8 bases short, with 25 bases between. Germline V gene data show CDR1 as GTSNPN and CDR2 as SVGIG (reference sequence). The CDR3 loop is CAWSVFLTPLLRREKLFF. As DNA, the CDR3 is TGTGCCTGGAGTGTATTCCTTACCCCCCTACTCAGGAGGGAAAAACTGTTTTTT.

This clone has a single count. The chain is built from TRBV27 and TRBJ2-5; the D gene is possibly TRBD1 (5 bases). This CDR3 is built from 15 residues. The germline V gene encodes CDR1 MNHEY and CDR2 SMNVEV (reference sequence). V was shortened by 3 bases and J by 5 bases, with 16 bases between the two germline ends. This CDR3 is CASSFRTSPGETQYF. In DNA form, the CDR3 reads TGTGCCAGCAGTTTCCGGACATCCCCCGGGGAGACCCAGTACTTC.

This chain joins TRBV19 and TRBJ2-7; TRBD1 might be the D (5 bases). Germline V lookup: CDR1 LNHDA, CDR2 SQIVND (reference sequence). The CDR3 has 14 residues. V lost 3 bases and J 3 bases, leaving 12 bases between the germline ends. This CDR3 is CASSIGEGVYEQYF. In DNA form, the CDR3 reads TGTGCCAGTAGTATTGGGGAAGGGGTCTACGAGCAGTACTTC.

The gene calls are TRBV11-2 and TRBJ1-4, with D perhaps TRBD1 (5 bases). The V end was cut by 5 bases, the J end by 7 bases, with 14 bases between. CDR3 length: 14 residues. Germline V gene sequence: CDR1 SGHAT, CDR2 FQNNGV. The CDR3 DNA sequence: TGTGCCAGCAGCGTCCTCCAAAGGGGTGAAAAACTGTTTTTT. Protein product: CASSVLQRGEKLFF.

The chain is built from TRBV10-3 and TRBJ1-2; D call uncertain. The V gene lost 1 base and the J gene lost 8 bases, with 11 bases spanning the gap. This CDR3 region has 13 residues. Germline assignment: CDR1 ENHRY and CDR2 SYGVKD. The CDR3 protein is CAISEWRVEGYTF. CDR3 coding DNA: TGTGCCATCAGTGAGTGGAGGGTAGAAGGCTACACCTTC.

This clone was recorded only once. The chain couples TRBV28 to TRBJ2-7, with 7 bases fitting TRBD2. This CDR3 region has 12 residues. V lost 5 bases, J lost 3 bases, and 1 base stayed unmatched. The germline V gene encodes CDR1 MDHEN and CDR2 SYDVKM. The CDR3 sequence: CASSRTSYEQYF. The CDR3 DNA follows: TGTGCCAGCAGTCGGACTAGCTACGAGCAGTACTTC.

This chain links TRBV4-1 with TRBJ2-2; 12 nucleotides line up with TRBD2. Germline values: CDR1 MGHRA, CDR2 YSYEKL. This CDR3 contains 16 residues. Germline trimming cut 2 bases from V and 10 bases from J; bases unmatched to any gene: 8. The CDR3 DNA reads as TGCGCCAGCAGCCAAATAATTCTAGCGGGAGGGGCGGAGCTGTTTTTT. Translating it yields CASSQIILAGGAELFF.

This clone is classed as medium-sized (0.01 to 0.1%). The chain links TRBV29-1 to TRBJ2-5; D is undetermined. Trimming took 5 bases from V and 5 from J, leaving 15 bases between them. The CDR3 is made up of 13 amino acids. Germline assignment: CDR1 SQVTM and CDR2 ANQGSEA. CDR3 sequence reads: CSVPPYHGETQYF. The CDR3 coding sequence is TGCAGCGTTCCACCATACCACGGGGAGACCCAGTACTTC.

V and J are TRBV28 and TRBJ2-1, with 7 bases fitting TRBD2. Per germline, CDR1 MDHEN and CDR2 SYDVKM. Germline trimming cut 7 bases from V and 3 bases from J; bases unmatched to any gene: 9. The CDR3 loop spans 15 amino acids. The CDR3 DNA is TGTGCCAGCAACTACGGGGGGAACAGCTACAATGAGCAGTTCTTC. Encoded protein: CASNYGGNSYNEQFF.

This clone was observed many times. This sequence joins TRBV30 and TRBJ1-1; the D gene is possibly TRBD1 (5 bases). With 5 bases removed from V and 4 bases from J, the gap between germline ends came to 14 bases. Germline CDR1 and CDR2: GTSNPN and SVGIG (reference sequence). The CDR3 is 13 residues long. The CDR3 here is CAWDKGVVTEAFF. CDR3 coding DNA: TGTGCCTGGGATAAAGGGGTGGTCACTGAAGCTTTCTTT.

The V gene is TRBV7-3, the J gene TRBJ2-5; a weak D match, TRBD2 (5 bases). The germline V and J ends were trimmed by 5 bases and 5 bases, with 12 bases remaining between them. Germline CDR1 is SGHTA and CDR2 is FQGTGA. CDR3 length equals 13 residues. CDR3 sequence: CASSLSREETQYF. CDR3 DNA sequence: TGTGCCAGCAGCCTTTCTAGGGAGGAGACCCAGTACTTC.

The CDR3 is CASRLGRDTEAFF. The CDR3 bases are TGTGCCAGCAGGCTAGGCCGGGACACTGAAGCTTTCTTT. This rearrangement joins TRBV28 to TRBJ1-1; D not certain. The V gene's germline CDR1 is MDHEN and CDR2 SYDVKM. The CDR3 has 13 residues. V was clipped by 6 bases and J by 3 bases, with 11 bases between them.

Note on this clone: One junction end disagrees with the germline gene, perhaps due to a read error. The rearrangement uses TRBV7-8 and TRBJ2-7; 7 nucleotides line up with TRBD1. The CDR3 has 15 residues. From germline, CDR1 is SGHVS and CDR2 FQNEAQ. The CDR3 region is CASSKTGAGSHEQYF. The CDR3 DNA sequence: TGTGCCAGCAGCAAAACAGGGGCTGGCTCCCACGAGCAGTACTTC.

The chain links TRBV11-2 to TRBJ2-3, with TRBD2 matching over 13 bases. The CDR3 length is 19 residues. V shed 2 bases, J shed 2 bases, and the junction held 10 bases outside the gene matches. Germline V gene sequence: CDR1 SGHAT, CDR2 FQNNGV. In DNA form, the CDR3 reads TGTGCCAGCAGCTTAAGGGCCAAACTAGCGGGGGGGCCCACAGATACGCAGTATTTT. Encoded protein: CASSLRAKLAGGPTDTQYF. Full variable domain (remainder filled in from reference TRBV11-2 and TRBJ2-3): EAGVAQSPRYKIIEKRQSVAFWCNPISGHATLYWYQQILGQGPKLLIQFQNNGVVDDSQLPKDRFSAERLKGVDSTLKIQPAKLEDSAVYLCASSLRAKLAGGPTDTQYFGPGTRLTVL.

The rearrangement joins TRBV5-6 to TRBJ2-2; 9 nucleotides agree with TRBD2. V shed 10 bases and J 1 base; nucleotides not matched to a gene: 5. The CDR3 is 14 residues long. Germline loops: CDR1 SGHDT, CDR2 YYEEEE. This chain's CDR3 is CAPARGGNTGELFF. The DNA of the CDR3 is TGTGCCCCTGCGCGGGGGGGGAACACCGGGGAGCTGTTTTTT.

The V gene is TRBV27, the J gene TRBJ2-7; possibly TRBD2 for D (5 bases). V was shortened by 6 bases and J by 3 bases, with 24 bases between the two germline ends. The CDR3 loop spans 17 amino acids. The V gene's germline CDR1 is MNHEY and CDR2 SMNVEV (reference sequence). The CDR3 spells CASSLPNTLGRGYEQYF. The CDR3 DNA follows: TGTGCCAGCAGCTTACCCAATACCCTTGGGAGAGGCTACGAGCAGTACTTC.

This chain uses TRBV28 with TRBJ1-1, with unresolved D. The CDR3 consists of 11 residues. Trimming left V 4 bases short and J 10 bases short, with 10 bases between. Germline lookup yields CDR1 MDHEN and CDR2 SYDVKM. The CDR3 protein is CASSWPLGAFF. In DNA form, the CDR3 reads TGTGCCAGCAGTTGGCCCCTAGGAGCTTTCTTT.